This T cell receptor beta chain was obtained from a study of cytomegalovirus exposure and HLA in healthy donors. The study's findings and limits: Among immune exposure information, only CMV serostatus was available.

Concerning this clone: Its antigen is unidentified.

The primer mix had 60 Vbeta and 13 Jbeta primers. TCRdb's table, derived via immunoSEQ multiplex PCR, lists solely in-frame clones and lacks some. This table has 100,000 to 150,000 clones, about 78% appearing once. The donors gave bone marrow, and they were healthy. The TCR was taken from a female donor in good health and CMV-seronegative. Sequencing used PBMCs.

The CDR3, as DNA: TGTGCCACCGGAGACAGGGTTGAAGCTTTCTTT. Its protein product is CATGDRVEAFF. The V call is TRBV6-1, the J call TRBJ1-1; 7 bases match TRBD1. This CDR3 is 11 amino acids long. CDR1 MNHNS and CDR2 SASEGT come from the germline V gene. V lost 10 bases and J lost 7; bases outside the gene matches: 6.